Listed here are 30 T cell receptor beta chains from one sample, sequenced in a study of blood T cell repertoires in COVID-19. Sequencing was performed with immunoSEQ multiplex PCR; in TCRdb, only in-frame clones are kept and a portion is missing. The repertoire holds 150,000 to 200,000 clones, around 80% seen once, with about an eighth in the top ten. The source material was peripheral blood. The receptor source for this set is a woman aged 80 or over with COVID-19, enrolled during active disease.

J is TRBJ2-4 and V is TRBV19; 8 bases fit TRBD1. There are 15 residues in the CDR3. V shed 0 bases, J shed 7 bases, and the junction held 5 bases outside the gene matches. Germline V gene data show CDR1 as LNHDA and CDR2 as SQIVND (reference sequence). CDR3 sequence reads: CASSIEGQGNNIQYF. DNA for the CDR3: TGTGCCAGTAGTATAGAAGGACAGGGAAACAACATTCAGTACTTC.

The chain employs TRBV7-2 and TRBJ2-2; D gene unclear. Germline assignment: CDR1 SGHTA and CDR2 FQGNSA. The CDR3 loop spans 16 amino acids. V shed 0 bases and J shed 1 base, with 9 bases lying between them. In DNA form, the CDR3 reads TGTGCCAGCAGCTTAGCGGAGTATTGGAACACCGGGGAGCTGTTTTTT. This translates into CASSLAEYWNTGELFF.

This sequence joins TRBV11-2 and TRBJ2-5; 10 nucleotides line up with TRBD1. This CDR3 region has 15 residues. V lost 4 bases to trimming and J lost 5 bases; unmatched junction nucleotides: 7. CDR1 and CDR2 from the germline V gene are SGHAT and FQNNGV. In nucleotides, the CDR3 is TGTGCCAGCAGCTCCTCGACAGGGGGCCTTGAGACCCAGTACTTC. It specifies CASSSSTGGLETQYF.

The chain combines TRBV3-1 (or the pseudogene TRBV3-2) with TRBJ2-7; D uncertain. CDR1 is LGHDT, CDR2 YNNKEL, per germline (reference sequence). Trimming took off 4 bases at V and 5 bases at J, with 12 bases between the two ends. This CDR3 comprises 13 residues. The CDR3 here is CASSPVNGDEQYF. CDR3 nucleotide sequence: TGTGCCAGCAGCCCTGTAAATGGAGACGAGCAGTACTTC.

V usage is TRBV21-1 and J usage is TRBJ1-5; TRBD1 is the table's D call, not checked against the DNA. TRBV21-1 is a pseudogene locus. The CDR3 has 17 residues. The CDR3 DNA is TGTGCCAGCAGCAAAGGAACAGGGGAAAGTGGGAATCAGCCCCAGCATTTT. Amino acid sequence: CASSKGTGESGNQPQHF.

The DNA of the CDR3 is TGTGCCAGTAAAATCGGGGGGGTAGCGGGTTCCTACAATGAGCAGTTCTTC. Amino acid sequence: CASKIGGVAGSYNEQFF. This chain connects TRBV19 to TRBJ2-1, with 8 nucleotides matching TRBD2. After removal of 7 bases from V and 1 base from J, the junction contained 12 bases not matched to a gene. CDR3 length: 17 amino acids. The germline gives CDR1 LNHDA, CDR2 SQIVND (reference sequence).

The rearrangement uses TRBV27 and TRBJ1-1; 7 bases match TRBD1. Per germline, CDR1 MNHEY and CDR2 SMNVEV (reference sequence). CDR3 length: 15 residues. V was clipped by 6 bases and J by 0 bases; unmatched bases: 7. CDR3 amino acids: CASSRIRGLNTEAFF. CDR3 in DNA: TGTGCCAGCAGCCGTATAAGGGGGCTGAACACTGAAGCTTTCTTT.

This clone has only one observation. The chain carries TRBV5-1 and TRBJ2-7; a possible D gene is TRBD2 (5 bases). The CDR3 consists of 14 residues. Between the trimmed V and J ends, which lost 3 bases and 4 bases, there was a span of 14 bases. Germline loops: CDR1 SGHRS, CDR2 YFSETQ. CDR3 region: CASSSDLAAYEQYF. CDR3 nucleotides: TGCGCCAGCAGCTCGGACTTGGCCGCGTACGAGCAGTACTTC.

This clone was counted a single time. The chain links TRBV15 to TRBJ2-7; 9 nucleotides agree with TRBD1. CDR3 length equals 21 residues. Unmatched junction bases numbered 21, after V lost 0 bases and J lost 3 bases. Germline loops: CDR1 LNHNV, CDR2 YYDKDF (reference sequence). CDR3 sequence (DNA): TGTGCCACCAGCAGAGACTTCGGGCGCTTCACCCCTTGGACAGGGGACTACGAGCAGTACTTC. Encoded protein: CATSRDFGRFTPWTGDYEQYF.

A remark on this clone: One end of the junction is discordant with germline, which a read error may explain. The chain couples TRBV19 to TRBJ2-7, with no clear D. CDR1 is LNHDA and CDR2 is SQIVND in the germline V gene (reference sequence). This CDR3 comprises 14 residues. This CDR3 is CASSVDTSSYEQYF. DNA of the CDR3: TGTGCCAGTAGTGTAGACACTTCGTCCTACGAGCAGTACTTC.

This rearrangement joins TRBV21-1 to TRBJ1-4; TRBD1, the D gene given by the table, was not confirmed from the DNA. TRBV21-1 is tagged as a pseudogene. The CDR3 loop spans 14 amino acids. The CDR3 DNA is TGTGCCAGCAGCAAAGCCAGGCCCGCACGCAGACTGTTTTTT. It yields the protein CASSKARPARRLFF.

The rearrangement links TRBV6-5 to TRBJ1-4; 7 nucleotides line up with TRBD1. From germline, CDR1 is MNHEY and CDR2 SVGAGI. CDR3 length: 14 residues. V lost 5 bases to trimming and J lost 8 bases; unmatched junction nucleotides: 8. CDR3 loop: CASSQGGLSEKLFF. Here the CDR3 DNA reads TGTGCCAGCAGTCAGGGGGGCCTGTCGGAAAAACTGTTTTTT.

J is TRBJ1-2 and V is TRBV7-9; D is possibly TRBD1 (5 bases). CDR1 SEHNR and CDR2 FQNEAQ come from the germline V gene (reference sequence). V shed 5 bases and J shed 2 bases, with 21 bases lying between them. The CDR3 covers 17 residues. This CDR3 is CASSPDIGQETNYGYTF. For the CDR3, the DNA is TGTGCCAGCAGCCCGGACATCGGACAAGAAACAAACTATGGCTACACCTTC.

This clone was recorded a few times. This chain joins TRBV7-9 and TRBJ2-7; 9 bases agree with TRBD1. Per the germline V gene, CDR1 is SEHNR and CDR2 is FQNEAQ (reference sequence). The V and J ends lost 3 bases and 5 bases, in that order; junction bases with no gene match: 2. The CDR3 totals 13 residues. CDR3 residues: CASSFWTGDEQYF. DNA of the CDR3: TGTGCCAGCAGCTTTTGGACAGGGGACGAGCAGTACTTC.

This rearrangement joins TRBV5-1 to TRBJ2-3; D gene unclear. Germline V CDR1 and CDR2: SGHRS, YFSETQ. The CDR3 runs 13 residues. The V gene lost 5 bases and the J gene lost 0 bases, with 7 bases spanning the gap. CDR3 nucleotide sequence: TGCGCCAGCAGTCCCCCTAGCACAGATACGCAGTATTTT. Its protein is CASSPPSTDTQYF.

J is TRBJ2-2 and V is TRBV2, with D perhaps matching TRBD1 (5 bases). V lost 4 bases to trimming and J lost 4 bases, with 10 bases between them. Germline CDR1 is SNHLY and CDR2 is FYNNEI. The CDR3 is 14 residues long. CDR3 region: CASSARQTTGELFF. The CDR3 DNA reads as TGTGCCAGCAGTGCCAGACAGACCACCGGGGAGCTGTTTTTT. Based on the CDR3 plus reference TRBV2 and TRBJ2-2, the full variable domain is EPEVTQTPSHQVTQMGQEVILRCVPISNHLYFYWYRQILGQKVEFLVSFYNNEISEKSEIFDDQFSVERPDGSNFTLKIRSTKLEDSAMYFCASSARQTTGELFFGEGSRLTVL.

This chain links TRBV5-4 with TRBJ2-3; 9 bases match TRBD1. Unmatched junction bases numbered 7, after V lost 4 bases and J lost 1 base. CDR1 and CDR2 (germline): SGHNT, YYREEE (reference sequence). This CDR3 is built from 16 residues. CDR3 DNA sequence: TGTGCCAGCAGCCGCGGGGGACAGGGAGGCACAGATACGCAGTATTTT. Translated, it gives CASSRGGQGGTDTQYF.

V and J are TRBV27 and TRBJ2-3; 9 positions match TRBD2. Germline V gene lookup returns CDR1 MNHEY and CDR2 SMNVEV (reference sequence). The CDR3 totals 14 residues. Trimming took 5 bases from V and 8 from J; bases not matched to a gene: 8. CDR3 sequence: CASSMRLADGTQYF. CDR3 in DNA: TGTGCCAGCAGTATGAGACTAGCGGATGGTACGCAGTATTTT.

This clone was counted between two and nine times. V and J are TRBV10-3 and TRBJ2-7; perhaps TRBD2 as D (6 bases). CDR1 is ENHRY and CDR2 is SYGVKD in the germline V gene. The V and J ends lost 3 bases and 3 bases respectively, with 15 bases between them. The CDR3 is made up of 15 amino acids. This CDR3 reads CAISDTGLGIYEQYF. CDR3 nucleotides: TGTGCCATCAGTGACACGGGACTGGGAATCTACGAGCAGTACTTC.

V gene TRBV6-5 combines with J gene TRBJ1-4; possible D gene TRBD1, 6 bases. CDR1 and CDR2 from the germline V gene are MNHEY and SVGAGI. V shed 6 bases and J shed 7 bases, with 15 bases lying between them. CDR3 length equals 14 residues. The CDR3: CASRIDRFGEKLFF. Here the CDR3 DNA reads TGTGCCAGCAGGATCGACAGGTTTGGTGAAAAACTGTTTTTT.

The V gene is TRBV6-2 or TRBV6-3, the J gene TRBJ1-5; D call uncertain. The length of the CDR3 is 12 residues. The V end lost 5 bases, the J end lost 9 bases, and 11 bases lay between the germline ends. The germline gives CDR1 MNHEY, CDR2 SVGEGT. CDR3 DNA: TGTGCCAGCAGTGAGGGTATGCGGCCCCAGCATTTT. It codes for CASSEGMRPQHF.

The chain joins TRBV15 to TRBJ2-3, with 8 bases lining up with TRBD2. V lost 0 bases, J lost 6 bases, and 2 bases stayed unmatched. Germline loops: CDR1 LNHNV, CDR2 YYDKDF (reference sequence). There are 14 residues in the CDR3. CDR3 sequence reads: CATSRDPGGDTQYF. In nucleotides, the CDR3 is TGTGCCACCAGCAGAGATCCGGGGGGGGATACGCAGTATTTT.

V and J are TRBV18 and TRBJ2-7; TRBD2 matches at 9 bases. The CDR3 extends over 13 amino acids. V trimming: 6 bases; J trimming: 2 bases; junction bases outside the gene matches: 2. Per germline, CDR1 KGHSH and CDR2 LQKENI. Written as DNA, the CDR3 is TGTGCCAGCTCCAGACTAGCGGCCTACGAGCAGTACTTC. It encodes CASSRLAAYEQYF.

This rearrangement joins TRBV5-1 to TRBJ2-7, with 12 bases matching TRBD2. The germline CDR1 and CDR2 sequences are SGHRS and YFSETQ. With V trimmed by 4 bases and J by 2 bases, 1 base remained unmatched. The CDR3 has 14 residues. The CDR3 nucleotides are TGCGCCAGCAGCCCTAGCGGGGGGGCCTACGAGCAGTACTTC. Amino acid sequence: CASSPSGGAYEQYF.

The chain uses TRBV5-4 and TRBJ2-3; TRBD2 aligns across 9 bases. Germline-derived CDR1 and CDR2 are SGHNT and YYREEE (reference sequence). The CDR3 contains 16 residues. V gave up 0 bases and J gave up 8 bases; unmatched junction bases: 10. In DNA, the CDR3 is TGTGCCAGCAGCTTGGAACTAGCGGGTCCTGACTTTACGCAGTATTTT. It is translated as CASSLELAGPDFTQYF.

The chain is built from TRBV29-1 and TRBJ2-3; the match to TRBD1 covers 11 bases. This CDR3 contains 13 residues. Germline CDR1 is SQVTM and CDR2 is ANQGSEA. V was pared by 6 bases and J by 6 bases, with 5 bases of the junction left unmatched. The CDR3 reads CSVPGQGGDTQYF. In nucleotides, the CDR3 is TGCAGCGTACCGGGACAGGGGGGCGATACGCAGTATTTT.

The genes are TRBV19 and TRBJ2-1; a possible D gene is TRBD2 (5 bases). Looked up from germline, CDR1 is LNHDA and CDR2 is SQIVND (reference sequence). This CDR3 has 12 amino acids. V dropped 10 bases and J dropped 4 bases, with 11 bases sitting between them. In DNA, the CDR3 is TGTGCCACGGGGTGGCAGTACAATGAGCAGTTCTTC. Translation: CATGWQYNEQFF.

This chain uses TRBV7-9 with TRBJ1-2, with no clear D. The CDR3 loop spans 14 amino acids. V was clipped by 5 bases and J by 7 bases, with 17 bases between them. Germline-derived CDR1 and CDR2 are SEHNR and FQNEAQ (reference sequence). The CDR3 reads CASSPGLLGLGYTF. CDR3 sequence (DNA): TGTGCCAGCAGCCCGGGCCTCCTCGGACTTGGCTACACCTTC.

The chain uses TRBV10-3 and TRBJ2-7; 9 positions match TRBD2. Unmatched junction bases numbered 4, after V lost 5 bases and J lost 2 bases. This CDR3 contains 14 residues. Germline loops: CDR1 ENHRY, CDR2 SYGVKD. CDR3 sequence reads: CAISKGLAPYEQYF. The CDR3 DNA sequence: TGTGCCATCAGTAAAGGACTAGCGCCCTACGAGCAGTACTTC.

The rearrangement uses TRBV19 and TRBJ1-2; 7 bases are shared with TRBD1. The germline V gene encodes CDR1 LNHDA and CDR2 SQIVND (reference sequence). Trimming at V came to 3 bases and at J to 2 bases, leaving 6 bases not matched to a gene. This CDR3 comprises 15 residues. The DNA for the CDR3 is TGTGCCAGTAGTATTAGAAGGACAGGAAACTATGGCTACACCTTC. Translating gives CASSIRRTGNYGYTF.